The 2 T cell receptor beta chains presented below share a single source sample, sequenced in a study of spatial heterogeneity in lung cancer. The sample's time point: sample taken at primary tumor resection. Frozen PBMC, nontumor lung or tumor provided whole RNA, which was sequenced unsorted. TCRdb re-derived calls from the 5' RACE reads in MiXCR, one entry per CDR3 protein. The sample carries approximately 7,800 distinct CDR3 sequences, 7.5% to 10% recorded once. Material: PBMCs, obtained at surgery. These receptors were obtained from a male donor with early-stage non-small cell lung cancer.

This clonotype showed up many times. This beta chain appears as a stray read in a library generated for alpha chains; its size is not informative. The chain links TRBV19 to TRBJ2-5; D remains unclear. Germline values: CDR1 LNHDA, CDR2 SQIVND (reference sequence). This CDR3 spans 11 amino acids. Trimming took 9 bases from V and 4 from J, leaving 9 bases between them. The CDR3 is CASATGETQYF. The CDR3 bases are TGTGCCAGCGCGACGGGAGAGACCCAGTACTTC.

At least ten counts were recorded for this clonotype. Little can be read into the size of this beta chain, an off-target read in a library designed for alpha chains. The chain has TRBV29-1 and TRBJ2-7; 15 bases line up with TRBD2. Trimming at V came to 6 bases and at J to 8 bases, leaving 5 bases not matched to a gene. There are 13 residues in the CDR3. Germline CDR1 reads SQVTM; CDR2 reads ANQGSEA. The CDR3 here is CSVGLAGGPQQYF. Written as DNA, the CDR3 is TGCAGCGTAGGACTAGCGGGAGGGCCTCAGCAGTACTTC.